What follows is one TCR beta chain and its context. Its antigen is undetermined. Trimming at V came to 1 base and at J to 13 bases, leaving 7 bases not matched to a gene. The germline V gene has CDR1 SEHNR and CDR2 FQNEAQ (reference sequence). The CDR3 has 12 residues. This sample was included in a study of T-cell reconstitution after alpha-beta-depleted transplantation in children. Researchers prepared the TCRbeta library using unique molecular identifiers, the study reports. Each CDR3 protein is one row after TCRdb ran MiXCR on the PCR reads. Among 250,000 or so distinct CDR3 sequences listed, under 9.5% were seen once. Whole-study findings and limits: A year had passed since transplant, and T-cell counts and diversity by then came mostly from newly produced T cells. By about two months after transplant, alpha-beta T cells reportedly arose from several hundred graft clones that had expanded.

The chain employs TRBV7-9 and TRBJ2-7, with 7 positions matching TRBD2. This clonotype was obtained from a male patient under 18 who had a stem cell transplant for acute lymphoblastic leukemia, so the T cells may come from the graft donor. The input for sequencing was PBMCs, mostly from graft donor cells, taken 180 days after TCRalphabeta/CD19-depleted stem cell transplant. The CDR3, as DNA: TGTGCCAGCAGCTTAGGAGCGGGACGTTTATACTTC. Encoded protein: CASSLGAGRLYF.